The 29 T cell receptor beta chains presented below share a single source sample, sequenced in a study of blood T cell repertoires in COVID-19. Profiling relied on immunoSEQ multiplex PCR, and the TCRdb table lists in-frame clones only, not all of them. The sample carries about 320,000 clones, roughly 85% recorded once. The sequencing input was PBMCs or T cells enriched from blood (not recorded which). Source of these receptors: a woman younger than 45 who had been exposed to COVID-19.

The chain links TRBV6-5 to TRBJ1-2, with a weak D call TRBD1 (6 bases). Germline V gene data show CDR1 as MNHEY and CDR2 as SVGAGI. Trimming shortened V by 6 bases and J by 6 bases, and 20 bases separated the two germline ends. The CDR3 has 15 amino acids. In DNA, the CDR3 is TGTGCCAGCAGCCTCTTCCCGGGGGGGGCAAATGGCTACACCTTC. Protein product: CASSLFPGGANGYTF.

This clone has only a few counts. In nucleotides, the CDR3 is TGTGCCAGCAGTGTAACGAGTAAAAATCAGCCCCAGCATTTT. It codes for CASSVTSKNQPQHF. The genes are TRBV2 and TRBJ1-5; D call uncertain. CDR1 SNHLY and CDR2 FYNNEI come from the germline V gene. CDR3 length: 14 residues. Deletions cut 4 bases from V and 4 bases from J, with 11 bases between.

The chain has TRBV6-2 or TRBV6-3 and TRBJ2-1, with 13 bases matching TRBD2. The V and J ends lost 5 bases and 6 bases, in that order; junction bases with no gene match: 7. Germline CDR1 and CDR2: MNHEY and SVGEGT. The length of the CDR3 is 16 residues. CDR3 sequence (DNA): TGTGCCAGCAGTGGCCTACTAGCGGGAGGGATCAATGAGCAGTTCTTC. It specifies CASSGLLAGGINEQFF.

The J gene is TRBJ2-1, the V gene TRBV2; D not resolved. The germline V and J ends were trimmed by 6 bases and 0 bases, with 12 bases remaining between them. The germline gives CDR1 SNHLY, CDR2 FYNNEI. The CDR3 covers 15 residues. CDR3 nucleotide sequence: TGTGCCAGCAGCGAACTACCAAACTCCTACAATGAGCAGTTCTTC. This codes for CASSELPNSYNEQFF.

J is TRBJ1-2 and V is TRBV6-5; D uncertain. V gave up 3 bases and J gave up 2 bases, with 13 bases separating them. Germline V gene data show CDR1 as MNHEY and CDR2 as SVGAGI. The CDR3 loop spans 15 amino acids. Here the CDR3 reads CASSYLGVENYGYTF. The CDR3 nucleotides read TGTGCCAGCAGTTATCTCGGGGTGGAGAACTATGGCTACACCTTC.

This clone was found a few times. The chain uses TRBV24-1 and TRBJ1-2, with 9 bases fitting TRBD1. The CDR3 consists of 12 residues. V lost 7 bases and J lost 7; bases outside the gene matches: 3. The germline gives CDR1 KGHDR, CDR2 SFDVKD. For the CDR3, the DNA is TGTGCCACCAGCCACAGGGGGCTTGGCTACACCTTC. Translating gives CATSHRGLGYTF.

The V gene is TRBV9, the J gene TRBJ1-2; 7 bases line up with TRBD1. The V and J ends lost 0 bases and 0 bases, in that order; junction bases with no gene match: 11. This CDR3 region has 18 residues. In germline, CDR1 is SGDLS, CDR2 YYNGEE. CDR3 nucleotides: TGTGCCAGCAGCGTAGAGAGGGAGACAGGGACAGCTAACTATGGCTACACCTTC. Amino acid sequence: CASSVERETGTANYGYTF.

The chain has TRBV7-2 and TRBJ1-2, with 7 bases fitting TRBD1. Trimming took 6 bases from V and 2 from J; bases not matched to a gene: 6. Germline V gene data show CDR1 as SGHTA and CDR2 as FQGNSA. The CDR3 totals 14 residues. The CDR3 protein is CASRPSTGNYGYTF. CDR3 nucleotide sequence: TGTGCCAGCAGACCCTCGACAGGGAACTATGGCTACACCTTC.

The rearrangement joins TRBV10-3 to TRBJ2-4; 7 bases are a match to TRBD1. Germline values: CDR1 ENHRY, CDR2 SYGVKD. Trimming removed 0 bases from V and 9 bases from J; junction bases left unmatched: 8. The CDR3 extends over 15 amino acids. The CDR3 sequence: CAISESGTAKGIQYF. The CDR3 DNA follows: TGTGCCATCAGTGAGTCGGGGACAGCCAAGGGCATTCAGTACTTC.

The chain joins TRBV9 to TRBJ2-1; D gene uncertain. Between the trimmed V and J ends, which lost 0 bases and 0 bases, there was a span of 7 bases. Germline loops: CDR1 SGDLS, CDR2 YYNGEE. The CDR3 has 15 amino acids. The CDR3 spells CASSVDSSSYNEQFF. Written as DNA, the CDR3 is TGTGCCAGCAGCGTAGACTCGAGCTCCTACAATGAGCAGTTCTTC.

The chain recombines TRBV7-9 with TRBJ2-3, with D unclear. The CDR3 sequence is 15 residues long. CDR1 is SEHNR, CDR2 FQNEAQ, per germline (reference sequence). Trimming pared 3 bases from V and 0 bases from J, leaving 10 bases between. The CDR3 is CASSLGRSSTDTQYF. CDR3 bases: TGTGCCAGCAGCTTGGGCAGGTCTAGCACAGATACGCAGTATTTT.

This clone was seen only a few times. J is TRBJ1-6 and V is TRBV4-2, with TRBD1 as a possible D gene (5 bases). The V end was cut by 1 base, the J end by 16 bases, with 17 bases between. Looked up from germline, CDR1 is LGHNA and CDR2 is YNFKEQ. This CDR3 spans 14 amino acids. The CDR3 DNA reads as TGTGCCAGCAGCCAAGGCGACGACAGATTGTCTCTCCACTTT. It yields the protein CASSQGDDRLSLHF.

This rearrangement joins TRBV4-1 to TRBJ2-7; the match to TRBD1 covers 8 bases. The V gene end was trimmed by 4 bases and the J gene end by 5 bases; junction bases not matched to a gene: 13. Per the germline V gene, CDR1 is MGHRA and CDR2 is YSYEKL. The CDR3 sequence is 16 residues long. The CDR3 region is CASSPEGTGGFDEQYF. In DNA form, the CDR3 reads TGCGCCAGCAGCCCCGAAGGAACAGGGGGTTTCGACGAGCAGTACTTC.

The rearrangement joins TRBV3-1 (or the pseudogene TRBV3-2) to TRBJ1-2; D perhaps matches TRBD1 (5 bases). Germline lookup yields CDR1 LGHDT and CDR2 YNNKEL (reference sequence). V was shortened by 0 bases and J by 2 bases, with 10 bases between the two germline ends. This CDR3 is built from 15 residues. The CDR3 DNA sequence: TGTGCCAGCAGCCAAGAGGGGACTGGGAACTATGGCTACACCTTC. Its translation is CASSQEGTGNYGYTF.

This rearrangement joins TRBV27 to TRBJ1-1, with a weak D call TRBD1 (5 bases). V gave up 5 bases and J gave up 1 base, with 11 bases separating them. CDR1 and CDR2 (germline): MNHEY, SMNVEV (reference sequence). The CDR3 extends over 14 amino acids. For the CDR3, the DNA is TGTGCCAGCAGTGCTGGGGCAGGGAACACTGAAGCTTTCTTT. Its protein product is CASSAGAGNTEAFF.

V is TRBV28 and J is TRBJ1-5; 8 bases are shared with TRBD1. The CDR3 consists of 16 residues. Per germline, CDR1 MDHEN and CDR2 SYDVKM. The ends lost 5 bases at V and 2 bases at J; junction bases unmatched: 8. As DNA, the CDR3 is TGTGCCAGCAGTCCGCACGCGGGACAGGGCAATCAGCCCCAGCATTTT. The encoded protein is CASSPHAGQGNQPQHF.

V and J are TRBV6-5 and TRBJ2-1; D perhaps matches TRBD2 (7 bases). The CDR3 runs to 15 residues. CDR1 is MNHEY and CDR2 is SVGAGI in the germline V gene. Trimming removed 6 bases at V and 7 bases at J, with 19 bases between. The CDR3, as DNA: TGTGCCAGCAGCCGTGGGGGGGGCAGGACGAATGAGCAGTTCTTC. Its protein is CASSRGGGRTNEQFF.

The chain carries TRBV5-6 and TRBJ2-3; TRBD1 might be the D (5 bases). V was shortened by 4 bases and J by 4 bases, with 10 bases between the two germline ends. This CDR3 spans 13 amino acids. Germline loops: CDR1 SGHDT, CDR2 YYEEEE. The chain's CDR3 is CASSQGVPDTQYF. CDR3 in DNA: TGTGCCAGCAGCCAAGGGGTGCCAGATACGCAGTATTTT.

The J gene is TRBJ1-2, the V gene TRBV28; TRBD1 aligns across 8 bases. The V segment lost 6 bases and the J segment 3 bases; nucleotides outside the gene matches: 3. The length of the CDR3 is 13 residues. Germline CDR1 reads MDHEN; CDR2 reads SYDVKM. CDR3 loop: CASRSTGDYGYTF. CDR3 nucleotides: TGTGCCAGCAGGTCGACAGGGGACTATGGCTACACCTTC.

The chain employs TRBV9 and TRBJ2-2; no firm D call. The germline V gene has CDR1 SGDLS and CDR2 YYNGEE. The V end lost 4 bases, the J end lost 7 bases, and 8 bases lay between the germline ends. The CDR3 consists of 12 residues. CDR3 region: CASSPPLGELFF. DNA of the CDR3: TGTGCCAGCAGCCCACCACTCGGGGAGCTGTTTTTT.

This clone was counted a single time. The chain combines TRBV10-2 with TRBJ1-2; weak D call: TRBD1 (5 bases). CDR3 length: 14 residues. The germline V and J ends were trimmed by 4 bases and 6 bases, with 15 bases remaining between them. CDR1 and CDR2 (germline): WSHSY, SAAADI. In DNA form, the CDR3 reads TGCGCCAGCAGTGTAATCAGGGATCAAGATGGCTACACCTTC. Protein: CASSVIRDQDGYTF.

This clone occurred once. The rearrangement joins TRBV4-1 to TRBJ1-4, with 9 bases identical to TRBD1. V shed 1 base and J 7 bases; nucleotides not matched to a gene: 19. CDR1 and CDR2 from the germline V gene are MGHRA and YSYEKL. CDR3 length: 20 amino acids. The CDR3 DNA is TGCGCCAGCAGCCAAGGAATAGTTCGGACAGGGGATATTTACGGTGAAAAACTGTTTTTT. Translating it yields CASSQGIVRTGDIYGEKLFF.

This clone occurred a few times. This chain's CDR3 is CASSFLSGTHTF. In nucleotides, the CDR3 is TGTGCCAGCAGCTTCCTATCCGGGACACACACCTTC. This chain connects TRBV7-9 to TRBJ1-2; TRBD1 is a possible D gene (6 bases). Germline loops: CDR1 SEHNR, CDR2 FQNEAQ (reference sequence). The CDR3 contains 12 residues. The V gene lost 3 bases and the J gene lost 12 bases, with 14 bases spanning the gap.

This chain uses TRBV19 with TRBJ2-7; the D gene is possibly TRBD2 (6 bases). The CDR3 is made up of 15 amino acids. Germline CDR1 reads LNHDA; CDR2 reads SQIVND (reference sequence). V gave up 3 bases and J gave up 2 bases, with 14 bases separating them. The CDR3 region has the DNA TGTGCCAGTAGTATTCTCGCGGGATCAACCTACGAGCAGTACTTC. Translated: CASSILAGSTYEQYF.

The chain combines TRBV27 with TRBJ1-1; no definite D call. V lost 5 bases to trimming and J lost 9 bases, with 22 bases between them. From germline, CDR1 is MNHEY and CDR2 SMNVEV (reference sequence). The CDR3 runs to 15 residues. CDR3 sequence: CASSNDLEEGIKAFF. CDR3 DNA sequence: TGTGCCAGCAGTAACGACCTAGAGGAGGGAATTAAAGCTTTCTTT.

The V and J genes are TRBV7-8 and TRBJ1-6; perhaps TRBD1 as D (5 bases). CDR1 and CDR2 from the germline V gene are SGHVS and FQNEAQ. CDR3 length: 14 residues. V dropped 1 base and J dropped 9 bases, with 10 bases sitting between them. CDR3 sequence (DNA): TGTGCCAGCAGCTTAGATCAGGGAACTTCACCCCTCCACTTT. Residues: CASSLDQGTSPLHF. The variable domain in full, with the rest retrieved from reference TRBV7-8 and TRBJ1-6, is GAGVSQSPRYKVAKRGQDVALRCDPISGHVSLFWYQQALGQGPEFLTYFQNEAQLDKSGLPSDRFFAERPEGSVSTLKIQRTQQEDSAVYLCASSLDQGTSPLHFGNGTRLTVT.

V gene TRBV10-2 combines with J gene TRBJ2-7; TRBD1 matches at 11 bases. Germline V gene lookup returns CDR1 WSHSY and CDR2 SAAADI. With V trimmed by 10 bases and J by 5 bases, 4 bases remained unmatched. The CDR3 length is 12 residues. The CDR3 bases are TGCGCCACCGGACAGGGGGCGGACGAGCAGTACTTC. Amino acid sequence: CATGQGADEQYF.

This clone was recorded once. V is TRBV12-3 or TRBV12-4 and J is TRBJ1-1, with D unclear. The V gene lost 3 bases and the J gene lost 11 bases, with 10 bases spanning the gap. The CDR3 has 11 residues. CDR3 bases: TGTGCCAGCAGTTTGGGCCCTGGGGCTTTCTTT. This codes for CASSLGPGAFF.

The chain joins TRBV3-1 (or the pseudogene TRBV3-2) to TRBJ1-1; the D is unclear. CDR3 length equals 15 residues. V was clipped by 0 bases and J by 4 bases, with 12 bases between them. Germline loops: CDR1 LGHDT, CDR2 YNNKEL (reference sequence). The CDR3 sequence is CASSQDLGPGTEAFF. CDR3 nucleotides: TGTGCCAGCAGCCAAGATCTGGGTCCGGGCACTGAAGCTTTCTTT.